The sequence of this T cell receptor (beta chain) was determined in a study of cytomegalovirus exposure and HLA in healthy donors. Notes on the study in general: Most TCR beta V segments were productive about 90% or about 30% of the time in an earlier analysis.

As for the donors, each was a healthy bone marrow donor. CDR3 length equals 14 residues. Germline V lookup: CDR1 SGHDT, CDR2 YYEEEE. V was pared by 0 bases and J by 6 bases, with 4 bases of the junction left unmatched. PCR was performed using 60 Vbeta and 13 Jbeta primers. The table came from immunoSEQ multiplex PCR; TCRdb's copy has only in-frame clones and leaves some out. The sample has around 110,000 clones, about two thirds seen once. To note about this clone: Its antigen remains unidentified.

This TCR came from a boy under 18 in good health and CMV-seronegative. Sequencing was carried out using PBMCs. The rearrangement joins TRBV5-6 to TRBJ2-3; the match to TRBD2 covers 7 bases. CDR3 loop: CASSLGLGGDTQYF. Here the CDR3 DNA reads TGTGCCAGCAGCTTGGGACTGGGGGGGGATACGCAGTATTTT.